This TCR beta chain was profiled in a study of T cells in Graves' hyperthyroidism and ophthalmopathy. Study summary: Peripheral blood was collected at initial diagnosis, before any treatment. Study results and limitations: The model predicted ophthalmopathy a median roughly six months before onset. Ophthalmopathy was distinguished from stable hyperthyroidism by 13 V-J signatures.

CDR3 length equals 13 residues. Trimming stripped 9 bases from V and 5 bases from J, with 16 bases between. Germline CDR1 reads LNHDA; CDR2 reads SQIVND (reference sequence). Amplified regions were TCR beta CDR3 sequences from RNA transcripts. During a first-round RT-PCR of the TCR CDR3, the HTBI primer set was used. Each CDR3 protein gets one entry after TCRdb re-called the multiplex PCR reads with MiXCR. The sample yields 300,000 to 450,000 distinct CDR3 sequences, about 15% seen once. There are a few counts of this clonotype. Its specificity is unknown. The sample of blood was obtained at first hyperthyroidism diagnosis (before any ophthalmopathy symptoms).

The chain couples TRBV19 to TRBJ1-2; D not certain. The receptor comes from a woman in her 30s with Graves' hyperthyroidism that later progressed to Graves' ophthalmopathy. Sequenced input: blood. CDR3 in DNA: TGTGCCAGCGCCTTAACGAACGGTTATGGCTACACCTTC. Protein: CASALTNGYGYTF.